These 26 T cell receptor beta chains share one sample of origin, sequenced in a study of blood T cell repertoires in COVID-19. Only in-frame clones appear in the TCRdb table, and some are missing; sequencing was by immunoSEQ multiplex PCR. The table shows 88,000 or so clones, with less than 90% occurring only once. Sequences were obtained from peripheral blood. These receptors were collected from a man in his fifties or sixties with acute or convalescent COVID-19.

The rearrangement uses TRBV28 and TRBJ1-5; possible D gene TRBD1, 5 bases. Germline loops: CDR1 MDHEN, CDR2 SYDVKM. The V end was cut by 7 bases, the J end by 7 bases, with 14 bases between. The CDR3 is 13 residues long. The CDR3 region has the DNA TGTGCCAGCACTACCCAGGGTAGGCAGCCCCAGCATTTT. It encodes CASTTQGRQPQHF.

This chain uses TRBV29-1 with TRBJ2-1, with TRBD2 identical over 12 bases. The trim removed 6 bases at V and 8 bases at J, leaving 5 bases unmatched. CDR1 SQVTM and CDR2 ANQGSEA come from the germline V gene. The CDR3 has 13 residues. The CDR3 bases are TGCAGCGTGGACAGACTAGCGGGAGATGAGCAGTTCTTC. This gives the protein CSVDRLAGDEQFF.

The rearrangement uses TRBV28 and TRBJ1-4, with D tentatively TRBD1 (5 bases). CDR1 MDHEN and CDR2 SYDVKM come from the germline V gene. Trimming took 2 bases from V and 6 from J, leaving 10 bases between them. This CDR3 region has 14 residues. The DNA of the CDR3 is TGTGCCAGCAGTTTAGGAGGGGCGGATGAAAAACTGTTTTTT. Amino acid sequence: CASSLGGADEKLFF.

This clone occurred a few times. The chain employs TRBV6-5 and TRBJ2-3; D possibly corresponds to TRBD2 (6 bases). The CDR3 sequence is 14 residues long. Trimming left V 6 bases short and J 2 bases short, with 12 bases between. Germline V gene sequence: CDR1 MNHEY, CDR2 SVGAGI. The CDR3 bases are TGTGCCAGCAGGGGGACTCATAACACAGATACGCAGTATTTT. As protein: CASRGTHNTDTQYF.

This chain uses TRBV7-2 with TRBJ2-1, with D unresolved. CDR1 is SGHTA and CDR2 is FQGNSA in the germline V gene. The CDR3 loop spans 13 amino acids. Trimming took off 3 bases at V and 7 bases at J, with 10 bases between the two ends. CDR3 residues: CASSFYASNEQFF. CDR3 coding DNA: TGTGCCAGCAGCTTCTACGCCTCTAATGAGCAGTTCTTC.

The genes are TRBV7-2 and TRBJ2-1; D gene ambiguous. Trimming left V 0 bases short and J 5 bases short, with 8 bases between. Germline-derived CDR1 and CDR2 are SGHTA and FQGNSA. The CDR3 contains 14 residues. The CDR3, as DNA: TGTGCCAGCAGCTTAGCCCTTGTTGACAATGAGCAGTTCTTC. Translation gives CASSLALVDNEQFF.

The chain recombines TRBV28 with TRBJ1-5; D is undetermined. The germline CDR1 and CDR2 sequences are MDHEN and SYDVKM. Trimming took off 7 bases at V and 7 bases at J, with 11 bases between the two ends. The CDR3 sequence is 12 residues long. The CDR3 coding sequence is TGTGCCAGCAATACAGCCTGGCAGCCCCAGCATTTT. Protein product: CASNTAWQPQHF.

The chain links TRBV30 to TRBJ2-5; TRBD1 might be the D (6 bases). Germline loops: CDR1 GTSNPN, CDR2 SVGIG (reference sequence). V dropped 2 bases and J dropped 4 bases, with 23 bases sitting between them. There are 17 residues in the CDR3. CDR3 coding DNA: TGTGCCTGGAGTTCAGGGGTCGCTTTCGCGAAGGGAGAGACCCAGTACTTC. Protein: CAWSSGVAFAKGETQYF.

The J gene is TRBJ2-2, the V gene TRBV7-2; TRBD2 agrees at 8 bases. V lost 5 bases, J lost 7 bases, and 6 bases stayed unmatched. Germline V gene data show CDR1 as SGHTA and CDR2 as FQGNSA. The CDR3 is made up of 14 amino acids. The CDR3 protein is CASSPGGGHGELFF. CDR3 sequence (DNA): TGTGCCAGCAGCCCTGGCGGGGGGCACGGGGAGCTGTTTTTT.

This chain links TRBV11-2 with TRBJ1-2, with D tentatively TRBD1 (6 bases). V lost 1 base, J lost 5 bases, and 14 bases lay in between. The length of the CDR3 is 15 residues. Germline V gene sequence: CDR1 SGHAT, CDR2 FQNNGV. CDR3 loop: CASSLGHRVDYGYTF. The DNA for the CDR3 is TGTGCCAGCAGCTTAGGGCACAGGGTGGATTATGGCTACACCTTC.

This clone was seen once. J is TRBJ2-1 and V is TRBV4-3; 8 nucleotides line up with TRBD2. From germline, CDR1 is LGHNA and CDR2 YSLEER. This CDR3 has 16 residues. After removal of 2 bases from V and 3 bases from J, the junction contained 6 bases not matched to a gene. Written as DNA, the CDR3 is TGCGCCAGCAGCCAAAGATTGCGGGGGGACTACAATGAGCAGTTCTTC. It specifies CASSQRLRGDYNEQFF.

The J gene is TRBJ1-2, the V gene TRBV19, with D uncertain. This CDR3 spans 14 amino acids. Trimming cost V 7 bases and J 10 bases, with 22 bases left between them. Germline loops: CDR1 LNHDA, CDR2 SQIVND (reference sequence). The CDR3 here is CASTPQHPSAAYTF. For the CDR3, the DNA is TGTGCCAGTACCCCCCAACACCCATCTGCGGCCTACACCTTC.

CDR3 sequence (DNA): TGTGCCAGCAGTTCAGCCGGGACAGGGTACGAGCAGTACTTC. Protein sequence: CASSSAGTGYEQYF. The chain has TRBV27 and TRBJ2-7, with TRBD1 identical over 9 bases. Germline V gives CDR1 MNHEY, CDR2 SMNVEV (reference sequence). This CDR3 spans 14 amino acids. The junction had 5 bases not matched to a gene; V was cut back by 4 bases and J by 4 bases.

V is TRBV2 and J is TRBJ1-6; D is uncertain. The germline CDR1 and CDR2 sequences are SNHLY and FYNNEI. The CDR3 covers 18 residues. Between the trimmed V and J ends, which lost 3 bases and 6 bases, there was a span of 21 bases. CDR3 sequence (DNA): TGTGCCAGCAGTGAGATGATCGTGTCTGGGAGGAGTAATTCACCCCTCCACTTT. Its protein is CASSEMIVSGRSNSPLHF.

The rearrangement links TRBV9 to TRBJ1-2; D gene unclear. The CDR3 length is 14 residues. The V gene's germline CDR1 is SGDLS and CDR2 YYNGEE. The V end was cut by 1 base, the J end by 6 bases, with 13 bases between. The chain's CDR3 is CASSVRPNADGYTF. As DNA, the CDR3 is TGTGCCAGCAGCGTACGTCCAAACGCGGATGGCTACACCTTC.

The J gene is TRBJ2-3, the V gene TRBV29-1; tentative D call: TRBD1 (6 bases). CDR3 length: 13 residues. Trimming stripped 5 bases from V and 2 bases from J, with 11 bases between. Germline V gives CDR1 SQVTM, CDR2 ANQGSEA. In DNA form, the CDR3 reads TGCAGCGTTACCGGGACATCCACAGATACGCAGTATTTT. Amino acids: CSVTGTSTDTQYF.

This rearrangement joins TRBV11-3 to TRBJ2-1, with 7 nucleotides matching TRBD1. Looked up from germline, CDR1 is SGHNT and CDR2 is YENEEA. Trimming at V came to 5 bases and at J to 7 bases, leaving 5 bases not matched to a gene. This CDR3 comprises 13 residues. The CDR3 coding sequence is TGTGCCAGCAGCCACCGGGACAGTAATGAGCAGTTCTTC. As protein: CASSHRDSNEQFF.

The chain carries TRBV19 and TRBJ2-5, with D uncertain. This CDR3 is built from 16 residues. Germline V gene lookup returns CDR1 LNHDA and CDR2 SQIVND (reference sequence). V was clipped by 1 base and J by 2 bases, with 14 bases between them. The chain's CDR3 is CASSIGLPSYQETQYF. CDR3 sequence (DNA): TGTGCCAGTAGTATAGGGTTGCCGAGCTATCAAGAGACCCAGTACTTC.

The chain is built from TRBV18 and TRBJ1-1, with D perhaps TRBD1 (5 bases). The germline gives CDR1 KGHSH, CDR2 LQKENI. CDR3 size: 15 residues. With 2 bases removed from V and 1 base from J, the gap between germline ends came to 11 bases. The DNA for the CDR3 is TGTGCCAGCTCACCAAGCAGGGTGGCGAACACTGAAGCTTTCTTT. Amino acids: CASSPSRVANTEAFF. Drawing the rest from reference TRBV18 and TRBJ1-1, the complete variable domain is NAGVMQNPRHLVRRRGQEARLRCSPMKGHSHVYWYRQLPEEGLKFMVYLQKENIIDESGMPKERFSAEFPKEGPSILRIQQVVRGDSAAYFCASSPSRVANTEAFFGQGTRLTVV.

This clone appeared once. The chain employs TRBV11-2 and TRBJ2-7; D unresolved. With 7 bases removed from V and 4 bases from J, the gap between germline ends came to 11 bases. The CDR3 is made up of 12 amino acids. The germline V gene encodes CDR1 SGHAT and CDR2 FQNNGV. The CDR3 region is CASTRLQYEQYF. CDR3 nucleotide sequence: TGTGCCAGCACACGACTCCAGTACGAGCAGTACTTC. Full variable domain (outside the CDR3, taken from reference TRBV11-2 and TRBJ2-7): EAGVAQSPRYKIIEKRQSVAFWCNPISGHATLYWYQQILGQGPKLLIQFQNNGVVDDSQLPKDRFSAERLKGVDSTLKIQPAKLEDSAVYLCASTRLQYEQYFGPGTRLTVT.

V gene TRBV19 combines with J gene TRBJ1-2; D is uncertain. Germline V gene lookup returns CDR1 LNHDA and CDR2 SQIVND (reference sequence). Deletions cut 1 base from V and 2 bases from J, with 5 bases between. The CDR3 loop spans 13 amino acids. CDR3 in DNA: TGTGCCAGTAGTATAGCCGGGAACTATGGCTACACCTTC. Its translation: CASSIAGNYGYTF.

V and J are TRBV3-1 (or the pseudogene TRBV3-2) and TRBJ1-5; possible D gene TRBD1, 6 bases. Germline CDR1 reads LGHDT; CDR2 reads YNNKEL (reference sequence). This CDR3 has 15 amino acids. V shed 1 base and J shed 5 bases, with 12 bases lying between them. This CDR3 reads CASSQGWDTDQPQHF. The CDR3 nucleotides read TGTGCCAGCAGCCAAGGATGGGACACAGATCAGCCCCAGCATTTT.

The chain carries TRBV6-5 and TRBJ1-2; 7 nucleotides agree with TRBD1. V trimming: 0 bases; J trimming: 2 bases; junction bases outside the gene matches: 3. The CDR3 spans 15 residues. Looked up from germline, CDR1 is MNHEY and CDR2 is SVGAGI. The CDR3 DNA is TGTGCCAGCAGTTACTCGAGGGACAGAAACTATGGCTACACCTTC. Translated: CASSYSRDRNYGYTF.

The V and J genes are TRBV5-8 and TRBJ2-2, with D maybe TRBD2 (6 bases). Trimming stripped 6 bases from V and 2 bases from J, with 11 bases between. Germline V gene sequence: CDR1 SGHTS, CDR2 YDEGEE. There are 14 residues in the CDR3. Here the CDR3 DNA reads TGTGCCAGCATCGGGCGGGATAACACCGGGGAGCTGTTTTTT. This sequence encodes CASIGRDNTGELFF.

About this clone: Other DNA variants within this sample encode the same CDR3. The gene calls are TRBV5-1 and TRBJ2-1; 12 positions match TRBD2. Germline values: CDR1 SGHRS, CDR2 YFSETQ. Losses at the gene ends were 0 bases for V and 7 bases for J; bases not matched to a gene: 5. The CDR3 length is 16 residues. In DNA, the CDR3 is TGCGCCAGCAGCTTGGATGCAGGACTAGCGGGGAATGAGCAGTTCTTC. Its protein is CASSLDAGLAGNEQFF.

In its sample, this clone was seen once. The chain has TRBV11-2 and TRBJ1-1; the D is unclear. The CDR3 consists of 14 residues. Trimming shortened V by 8 bases and J by 3 bases, and 16 bases separated the two germline ends. Germline CDR1 is SGHAT and CDR2 is FQNNGV. The chain's CDR3 is CASEEGRIYTEAFF. The CDR3 nucleotides read TGTGCCAGCGAAGAGGGCAGGATCTACACTGAAGCTTTCTTT.